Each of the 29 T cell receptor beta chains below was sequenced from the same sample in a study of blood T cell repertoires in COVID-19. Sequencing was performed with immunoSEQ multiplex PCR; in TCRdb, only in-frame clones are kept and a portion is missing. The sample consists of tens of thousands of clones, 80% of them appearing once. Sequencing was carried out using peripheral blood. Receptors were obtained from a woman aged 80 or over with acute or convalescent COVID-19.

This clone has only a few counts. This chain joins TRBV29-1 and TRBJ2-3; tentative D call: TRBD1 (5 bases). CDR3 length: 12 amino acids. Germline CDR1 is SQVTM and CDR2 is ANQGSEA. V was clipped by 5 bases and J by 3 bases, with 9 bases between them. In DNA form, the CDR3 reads TGCAGCGTTCATAGGGGAACAGATACGCAGTATTTT. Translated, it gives CSVHRGTDTQYF.

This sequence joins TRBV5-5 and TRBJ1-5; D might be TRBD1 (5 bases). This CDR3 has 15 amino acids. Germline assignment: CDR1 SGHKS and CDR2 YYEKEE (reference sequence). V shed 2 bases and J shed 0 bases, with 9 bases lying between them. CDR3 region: CASSLRQNSNQPQHF. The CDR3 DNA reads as TGTGCCAGCAGCTTAAGACAGAATAGCAATCAGCCCCAGCATTTT.

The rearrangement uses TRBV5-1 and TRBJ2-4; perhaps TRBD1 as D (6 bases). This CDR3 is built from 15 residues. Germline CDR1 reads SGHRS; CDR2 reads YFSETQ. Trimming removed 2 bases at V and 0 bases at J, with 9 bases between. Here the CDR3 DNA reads TGCGCCAGCAGCTTCAGGGGTTTAGCCAAAAACATTCAGTACTTC. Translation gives CASSFRGLAKNIQYF.

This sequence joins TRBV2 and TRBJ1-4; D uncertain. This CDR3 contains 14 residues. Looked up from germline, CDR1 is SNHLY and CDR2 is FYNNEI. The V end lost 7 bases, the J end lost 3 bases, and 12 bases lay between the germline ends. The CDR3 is CASIREAANEKLFF. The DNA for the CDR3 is TGTGCCAGCATTAGAGAGGCCGCTAATGAAAAACTGTTTTTT.

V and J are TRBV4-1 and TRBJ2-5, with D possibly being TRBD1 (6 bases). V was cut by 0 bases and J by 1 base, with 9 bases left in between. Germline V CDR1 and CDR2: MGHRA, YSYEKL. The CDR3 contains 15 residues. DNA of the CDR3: TGCGCCAGCAGCCAAGATCGAGGGGGCCAAGAGACCCAGTACTTC. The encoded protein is CASSQDRGGQETQYF.

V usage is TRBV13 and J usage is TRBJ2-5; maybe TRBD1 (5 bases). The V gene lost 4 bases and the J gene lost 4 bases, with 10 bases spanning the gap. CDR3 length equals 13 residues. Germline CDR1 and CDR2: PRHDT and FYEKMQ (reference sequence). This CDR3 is CASSWRRGETQYF. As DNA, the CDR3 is TGTGCCAGCAGCTGGAGAAGGGGAGAGACCCAGTACTTC.

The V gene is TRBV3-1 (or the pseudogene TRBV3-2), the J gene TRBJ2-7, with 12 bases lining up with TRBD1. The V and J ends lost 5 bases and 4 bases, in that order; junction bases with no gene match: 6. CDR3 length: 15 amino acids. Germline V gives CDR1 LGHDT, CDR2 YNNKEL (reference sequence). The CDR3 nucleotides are TGTGCCAGCAGCAAAGGGACAGGGGGCTGGTACGAGCAGTACTTC. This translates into CASSKGTGGWYEQYF.

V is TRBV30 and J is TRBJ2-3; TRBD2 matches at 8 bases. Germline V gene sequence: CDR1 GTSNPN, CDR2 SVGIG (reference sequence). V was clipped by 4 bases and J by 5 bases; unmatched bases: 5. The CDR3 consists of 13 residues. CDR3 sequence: CAWNSGGGDTQYF. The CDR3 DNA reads TGTGCCTGGAACAGCGGGGGTGGAGATACGCAGTATTTT.

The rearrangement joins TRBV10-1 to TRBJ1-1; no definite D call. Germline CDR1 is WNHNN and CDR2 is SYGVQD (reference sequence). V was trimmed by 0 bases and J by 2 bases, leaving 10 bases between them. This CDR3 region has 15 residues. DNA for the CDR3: TGCGCCAGCAGTGAGTCGGCGGGGTCCAACACTGAAGCTTTCTTT. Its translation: CASSESAGSNTEAFF.

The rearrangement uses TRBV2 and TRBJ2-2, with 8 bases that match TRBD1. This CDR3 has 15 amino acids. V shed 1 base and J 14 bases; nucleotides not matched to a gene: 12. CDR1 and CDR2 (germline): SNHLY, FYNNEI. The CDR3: CASSEGPGPGTGLFF. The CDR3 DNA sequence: TGTGCCAGCAGTGAAGGCCCCGGGCCCGGGACAGGTCTGTTTTTT.

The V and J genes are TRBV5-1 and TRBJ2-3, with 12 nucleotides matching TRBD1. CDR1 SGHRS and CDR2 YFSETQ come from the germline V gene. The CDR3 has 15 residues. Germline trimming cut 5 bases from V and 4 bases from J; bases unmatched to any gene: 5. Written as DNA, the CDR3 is TGCGCCAGCAGAGGGACAGGGGGCTCGGCAGATACGCAGTATTTT. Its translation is CASRGTGGSADTQYF.

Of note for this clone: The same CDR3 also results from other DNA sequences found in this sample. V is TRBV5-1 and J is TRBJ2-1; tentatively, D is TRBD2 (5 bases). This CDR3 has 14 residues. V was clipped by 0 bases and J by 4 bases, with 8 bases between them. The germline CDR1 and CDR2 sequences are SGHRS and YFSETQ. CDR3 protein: CASSLARGYNEQFF. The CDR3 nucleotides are TGCGCCAGCAGCTTGGCCCGGGGTTACAATGAGCAGTTCTTC. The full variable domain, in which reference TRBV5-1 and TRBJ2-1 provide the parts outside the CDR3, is KAGVTQTPRYLIKTRGQQVTLSCSPISGHRSVSWYQQTPGQGLQFLFEYFSETQRNKGNFPGRFSGRQFSNSRSEMNVSTLELGDSALYLCASSLARGYNEQFFGPGTRLTVL.

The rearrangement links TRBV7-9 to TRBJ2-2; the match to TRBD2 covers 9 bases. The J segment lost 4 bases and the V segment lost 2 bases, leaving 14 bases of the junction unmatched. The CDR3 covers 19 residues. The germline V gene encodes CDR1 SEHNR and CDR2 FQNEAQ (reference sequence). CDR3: CASSLSTSGRSRITGELFF. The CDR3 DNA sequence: TGTGCCAGCAGCTTATCGACTAGCGGTCGGAGCCGGATCACCGGGGAGCTGTTTTTT.

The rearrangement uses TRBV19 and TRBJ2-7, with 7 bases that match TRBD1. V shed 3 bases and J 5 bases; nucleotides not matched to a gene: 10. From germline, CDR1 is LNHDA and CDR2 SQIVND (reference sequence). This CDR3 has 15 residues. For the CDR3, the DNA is TGTGCCAGTAGTATCCCGGACAGGCCTTACCACGAGCAGTACTTC. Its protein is CASSIPDRPYHEQYF. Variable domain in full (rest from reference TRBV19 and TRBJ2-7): DGGITQSPKYLFRKEGQNVTLSCEQNLNHDAMYWYRQDPGQGLRLIYYSQIVNDFQKGDIAEGYSVSREKKESFPLTVTSAQKNPTAFYLCASSIPDRPYHEQYFGPGTRLTVT.

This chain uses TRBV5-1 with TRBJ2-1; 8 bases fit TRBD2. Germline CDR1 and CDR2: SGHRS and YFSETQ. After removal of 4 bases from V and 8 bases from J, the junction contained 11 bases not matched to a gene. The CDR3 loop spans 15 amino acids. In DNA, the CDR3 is TGCGCCAGCAGCACCTCTAGCGGGTGGGGCCATGAGCAGTTCTTC. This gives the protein CASSTSSGWGHEQFF.

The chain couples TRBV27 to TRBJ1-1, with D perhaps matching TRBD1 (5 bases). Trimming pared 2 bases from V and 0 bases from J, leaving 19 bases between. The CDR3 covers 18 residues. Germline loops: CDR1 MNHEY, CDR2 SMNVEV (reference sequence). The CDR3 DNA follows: TGTGCCAGCAGTTTAGGAAGGCTACGAAAGGACATGAACACTGAAGCTTTCTTT. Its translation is CASSLGRLRKDMNTEAFF.

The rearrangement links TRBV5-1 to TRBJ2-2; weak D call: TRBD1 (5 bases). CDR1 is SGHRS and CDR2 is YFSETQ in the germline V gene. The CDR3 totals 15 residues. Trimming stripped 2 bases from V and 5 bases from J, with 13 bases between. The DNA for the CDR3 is TGCGCCAGCAGCTTACGGCAGGGTGCGACCGGGGAGCTGTTTTTT. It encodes CASSLRQGATGELFF.

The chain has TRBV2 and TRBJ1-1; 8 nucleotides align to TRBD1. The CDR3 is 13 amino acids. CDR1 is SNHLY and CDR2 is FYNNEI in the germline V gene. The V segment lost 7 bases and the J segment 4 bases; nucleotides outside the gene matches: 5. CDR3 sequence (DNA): TGTGCCAGCATCAAAGACAGGGGCACTGAAGCTTTCTTT. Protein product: CASIKDRGTEAFF.

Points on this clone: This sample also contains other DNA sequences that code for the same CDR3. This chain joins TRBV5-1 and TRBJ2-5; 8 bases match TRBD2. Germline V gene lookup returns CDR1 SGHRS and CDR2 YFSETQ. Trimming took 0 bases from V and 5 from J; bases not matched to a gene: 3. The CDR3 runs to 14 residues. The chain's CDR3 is CASSLAGGRETQYF. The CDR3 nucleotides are TGCGCCAGCAGCTTGGCGGGAGGGCGGGAGACCCAGTACTTC.

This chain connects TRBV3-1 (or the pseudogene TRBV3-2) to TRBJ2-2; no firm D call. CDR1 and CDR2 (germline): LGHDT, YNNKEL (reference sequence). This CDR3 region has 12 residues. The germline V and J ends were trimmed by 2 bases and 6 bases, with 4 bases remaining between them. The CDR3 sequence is CASSQLAGELFF. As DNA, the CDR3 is TGTGCCAGCAGCCAACTCGCCGGGGAGCTGTTTTTT.

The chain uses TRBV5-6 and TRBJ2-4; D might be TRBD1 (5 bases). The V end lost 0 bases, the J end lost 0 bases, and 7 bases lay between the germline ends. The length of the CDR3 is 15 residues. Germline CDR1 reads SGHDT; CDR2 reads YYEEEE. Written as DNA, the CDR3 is TGTGCCAGCAGCTTGGTGACAGTAGCCAAAAACATTCAGTACTTC. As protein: CASSLVTVAKNIQYF.

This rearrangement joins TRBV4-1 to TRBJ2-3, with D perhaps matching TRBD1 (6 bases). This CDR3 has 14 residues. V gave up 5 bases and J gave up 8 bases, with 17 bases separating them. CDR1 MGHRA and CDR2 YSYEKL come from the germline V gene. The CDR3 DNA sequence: TGCGCCAGCAGCGCCCTGTGGGGGCTCGCTACGCAGTATTTT. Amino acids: CASSALWGLATQYF.

CDR3 DNA sequence: TGTGCCAGCAGCCTAGGACAGCCTGGGCAGTTCTTC. Translating it yields CASSLGQPGQFF. The rearrangement joins TRBV7-9 to TRBJ2-1; D is perhaps TRBD1 (6 bases). The CDR3 is made up of 12 amino acids. The V end lost 5 bases, the J end lost 12 bases, and 14 bases lay between the germline ends. Germline V gene lookup returns CDR1 SEHNR and CDR2 FQNEAQ (reference sequence). Filled out from reference TRBV7-9 and TRBJ2-1, the complete variable domain reads DTGVSQNPRHKITKRGQNVTFRCDPISEHNRLYWYRQTLGQGPEFLTYFQNEAQLEKSRLLSDRFSAERPKGSFSTLEIQRTEQGDSAMYLCASSLGQPGQFFGPGTRLTVL.

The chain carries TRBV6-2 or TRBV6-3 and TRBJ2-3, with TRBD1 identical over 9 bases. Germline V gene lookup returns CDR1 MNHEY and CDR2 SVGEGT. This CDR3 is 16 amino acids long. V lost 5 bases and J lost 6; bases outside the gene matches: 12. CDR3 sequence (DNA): TGTGCCAGCAGTAAGCCTCCCGGACAGGGGATGGATACGCAGTATTTT. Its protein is CASSKPPGQGMDTQYF.

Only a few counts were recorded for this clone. For the CDR3, the DNA is TGTGCCACCAGTGAGGGAGGCGAAGCTTTCTTT. It codes for CATSEGGEAFF. This chain uses TRBV24-1 with TRBJ1-1; D remains ambiguous. The CDR3 is 11 amino acids. In germline, CDR1 is KGHDR, CDR2 SFDVKD. Trimming removed 4 bases from V and 8 bases from J, with 7 bases in between.

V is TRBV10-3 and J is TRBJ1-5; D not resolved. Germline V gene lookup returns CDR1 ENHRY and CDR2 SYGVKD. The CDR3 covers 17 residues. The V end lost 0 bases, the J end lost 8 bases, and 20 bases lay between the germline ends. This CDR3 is CAISESPGGIIGKPQHF. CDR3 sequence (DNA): TGTGCCATCAGTGAGTCGCCAGGAGGGATCATTGGGAAGCCCCAGCATTTT.

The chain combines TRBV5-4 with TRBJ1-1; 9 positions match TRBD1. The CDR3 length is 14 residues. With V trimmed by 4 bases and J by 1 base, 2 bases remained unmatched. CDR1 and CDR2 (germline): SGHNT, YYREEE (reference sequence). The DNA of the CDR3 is TGTGCCAGCAGCCCGGGACAGGGGAACACTGAAGCTTTCTTT. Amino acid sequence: CASSPGQGNTEAFF.

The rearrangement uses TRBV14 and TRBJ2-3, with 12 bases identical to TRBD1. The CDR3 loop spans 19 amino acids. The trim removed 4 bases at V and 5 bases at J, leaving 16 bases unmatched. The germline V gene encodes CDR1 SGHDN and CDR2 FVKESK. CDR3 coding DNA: TGTGCCAGCAGCCCCTCACTATGGGGGGACAGGGGGCATCGAGATACGCAGTATTTT. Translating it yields CASSPSLWGDRGHRDTQYF.

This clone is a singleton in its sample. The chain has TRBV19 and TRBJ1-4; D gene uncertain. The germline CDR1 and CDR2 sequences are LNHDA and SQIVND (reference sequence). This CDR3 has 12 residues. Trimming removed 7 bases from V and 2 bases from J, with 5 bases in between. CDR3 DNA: TGTGCCAGTACCAGTACTAATGAAAAACTGTTTTTT. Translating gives CASTSTNEKLFF.